The clone carrying this T cell receptor beta chain was observed a few times. Its specificity is not known. The data were obtained in a study of long-term antiretroviral therapy in people with HIV. Study-level findings and limits: Post-ART diversity increased but stayed below transplant donor controls.

A v3.0 immunoSEQ assay was performed at survey level. Assay: immunoSEQ multiplex PCR; the TCRdb copy retains only in-frame clones and omits some. The sample records fewer than 30,000 clones, over 80% being singletons. The CDR3 has 13 residues. The germline V gene has CDR1 SGDLS and CDR2 YYNGEE. Trimming removed 2 bases from V and 7 bases from J, with 10 bases in between. This chain joins TRBV9 and TRBJ1-5; no clear D. The sample consisted of unsorted PBMCs, taken about 2.7 years after starting antiretroviral therapy. This receptor was obtained from a man younger than 40 with HIV. The CDR3 sequence is CASSVAIGQPQHF. The CDR3 bases are TGTGCCAGCAGCGTGGCCATCGGGCAGCCCCAGCATTTT. The full variable domain, rest sourced from reference TRBV9 and TRBJ1-5, is DSGVTQTPKHLITATGQRVTLRCSPRSGDLSVYWYQQSLDQGLQFLIQYYNGEERAKGNILERFSAQQFPDLHSELNLSSLELGDSALYFCASSVAIGQPQHFGDGTRLSIL.